This T cell receptor (beta chain) stems from a study of vaccination and CD4 T cells after COVID-19. Treatment given: 10-day PBMC culture with coronavirus spike peptide pools or control peptides (ViraFEST assay). This clonotype has just a few counts. The antigen remains undetermined. The germline gene is not matched at one end of the junction; a read error may be the cause. Sequencing of the DNA from cultured CD4+ T cells was carried out with the Oncomine TCR Beta short-read assay. TCRdb called the PCR reads again in MiXCR, with one record for every CDR3 protein. The data contain about 14,000 distinct CDR3 sequences, approximately 61% of them singletons. This CDR3 comprises 14 residues. CDR1 DFQATT and CDR2 SNEGSKA come from the germline V gene (reference sequence).

The chain carries TRBV20-1 and TRBJ2-3; the D gene is possibly TRBD2 (5 bases). This receptor was taken from a human donor who had recovered from COVID-19. The sequencing sample was made of CD4+ T cells from blood, cultured in vitro. The CDR3 reads CGAPPSTIPDTQYF. CDR3 bases: TGCGGTGCTCCTCCTAGCACTATTCCAGATACGCAGTATTTT.